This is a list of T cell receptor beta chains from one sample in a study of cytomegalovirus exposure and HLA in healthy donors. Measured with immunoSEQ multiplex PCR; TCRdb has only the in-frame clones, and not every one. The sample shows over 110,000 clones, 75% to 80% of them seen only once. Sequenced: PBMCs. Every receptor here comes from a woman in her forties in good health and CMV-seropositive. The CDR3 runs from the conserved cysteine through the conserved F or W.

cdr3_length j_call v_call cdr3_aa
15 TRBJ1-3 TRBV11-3 CASSLARNSGNTIYF
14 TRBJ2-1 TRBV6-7 CASSYSRSYNEQFF
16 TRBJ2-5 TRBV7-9 CASSLGDRGVQETQYF
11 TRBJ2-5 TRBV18 CASSAEETQYF
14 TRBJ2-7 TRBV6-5 CASSWGLGDYEQYF
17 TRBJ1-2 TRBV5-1 CASSYGFKEKRDYGYTF
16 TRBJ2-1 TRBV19 CASRTLWAGDNNEQFF
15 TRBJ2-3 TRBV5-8 CASSNGLAGIDTQYF
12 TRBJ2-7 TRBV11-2 CASSPGSAQQYF
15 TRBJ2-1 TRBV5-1 CASSWGTSDNNEQFF
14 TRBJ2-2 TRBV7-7 CASSPFPRTGELFF
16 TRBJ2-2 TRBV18 CASSPTSGRVAGELFF
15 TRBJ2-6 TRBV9 CASSVAGSGANVLTF
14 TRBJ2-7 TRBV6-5 CASRLAGDIYEQYF
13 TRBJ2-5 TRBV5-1 CASSIGQAETQYF
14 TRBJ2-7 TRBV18 CASSSGLAGGEQYF
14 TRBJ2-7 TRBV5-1 CASSTGTRGYEQYF
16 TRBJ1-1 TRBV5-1 CASSLDYQAGSTEAFF
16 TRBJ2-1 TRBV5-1 CASSPPGLAGYNEQFF
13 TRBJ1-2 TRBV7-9 CASSLDRIYGYTF
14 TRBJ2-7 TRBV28 CASITAGGTYEQYF
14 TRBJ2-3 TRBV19 CASSGQGRSDTQYF
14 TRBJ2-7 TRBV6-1 CASILTSGNTRAQF
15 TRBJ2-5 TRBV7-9 CASSLGAHLQETQYF
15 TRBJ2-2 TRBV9 CASSVGTANTGELFF
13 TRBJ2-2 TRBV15 CATSREAGGELFF
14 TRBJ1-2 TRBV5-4 CASSLETSNYGYTF
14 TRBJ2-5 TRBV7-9 CASSLATGKGTQYF
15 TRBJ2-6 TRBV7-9 CASSLGASGANVLTF
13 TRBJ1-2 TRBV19 CASSIDRNYGYTF
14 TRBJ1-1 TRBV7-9 CASSTRQGATEAFF
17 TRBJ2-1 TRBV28 CASSSGPHRVQYNEQFF
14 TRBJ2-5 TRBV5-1 CASSFRGGEETQYF
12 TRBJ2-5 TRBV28 CASSADREAQYF
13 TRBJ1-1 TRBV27 CASRDRANTEAFF
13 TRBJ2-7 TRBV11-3 CASSFLGTSEQYF
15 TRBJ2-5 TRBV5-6 CASSLRTGGKETQYF
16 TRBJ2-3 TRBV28 CASSFSGQGAPDTQYF
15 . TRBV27 CASSLGYSLRNEQYF
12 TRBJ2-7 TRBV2 CASRDRGNEQYF
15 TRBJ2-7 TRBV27 CATRPSGLAGAGQYF
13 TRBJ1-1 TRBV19 CASSLTGDTEAFF